This T cell receptor (beta chain) was profiled in a study of spatial heterogeneity in lung cancer. Study results and limitations: The study found that expanded intratumoral alpha and beta TCR counts tracked tumor mutation counts.

TCRdb used MiXCR to reprocess the 5' RACE reads, holding one entry per CDR3 protein. The sample records about 1,400 distinct CDR3 sequences, about 9.4% being singletons. Time point denoted: sample taken at primary tumor resection. Samples came from roughly 75 TRACERx patients with untreated early-stage lung cancer. This clonotype was seen many times. Its antigen is not known. The TCR sequence derives from a female donor with early-stage non-small cell lung cancer. The sequencing used lung tumor tissue, collected at surgery.

Here the CDR3 DNA reads TGTGCCAGCAGCCTTGGACTGAATCAGCCCCAGCATTTT. As protein: CASSLGLNQPQHF. The chain combines TRBV4-2 with TRBJ1-5; D is unresolved. The germline V and J ends were trimmed by 4 bases and 4 bases, with 8 bases remaining between them. The CDR3 contains 13 residues. The V gene's germline CDR1 is LGHNA and CDR2 YNFKEQ.